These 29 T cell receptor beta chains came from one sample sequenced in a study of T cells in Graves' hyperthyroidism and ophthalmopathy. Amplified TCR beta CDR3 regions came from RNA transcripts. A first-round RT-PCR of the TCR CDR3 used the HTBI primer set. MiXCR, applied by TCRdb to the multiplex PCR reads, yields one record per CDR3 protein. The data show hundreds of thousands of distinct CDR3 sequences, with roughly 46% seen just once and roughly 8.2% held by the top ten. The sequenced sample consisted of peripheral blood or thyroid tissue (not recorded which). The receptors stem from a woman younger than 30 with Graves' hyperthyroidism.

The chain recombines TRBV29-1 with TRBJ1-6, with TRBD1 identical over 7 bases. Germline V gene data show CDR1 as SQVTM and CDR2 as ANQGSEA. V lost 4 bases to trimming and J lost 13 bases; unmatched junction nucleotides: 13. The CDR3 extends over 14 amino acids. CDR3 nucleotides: TGCAGCGTTGGCGGACAGGAGGCCAGGGAGCCCCTCCACTTT. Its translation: CSVGGQEAREPLHF.

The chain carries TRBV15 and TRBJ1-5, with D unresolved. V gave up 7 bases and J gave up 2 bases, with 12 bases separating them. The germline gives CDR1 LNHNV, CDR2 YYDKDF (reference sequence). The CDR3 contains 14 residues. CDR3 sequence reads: CATTSGRGNQPQHF. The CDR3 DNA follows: TGTGCCACCACGTCGGGGAGAGGCAATCAGCCCCAGCATTTT.

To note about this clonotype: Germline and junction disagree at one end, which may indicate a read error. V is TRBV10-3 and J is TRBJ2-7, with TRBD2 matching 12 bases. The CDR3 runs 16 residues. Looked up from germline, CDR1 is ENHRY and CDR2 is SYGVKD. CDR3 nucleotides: TGTGCCATCAGTGAGTTCCGACTAGCGGGGGCCTACGAGCAGTGCTTC. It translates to CAISEFRLAGAYEQCF.

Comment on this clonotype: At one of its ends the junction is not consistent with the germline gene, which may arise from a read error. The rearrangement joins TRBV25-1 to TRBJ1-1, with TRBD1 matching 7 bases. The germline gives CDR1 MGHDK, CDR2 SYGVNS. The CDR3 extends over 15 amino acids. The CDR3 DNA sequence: TGTGCCTGCAGTGCTATCCGGGACAGCAGCACTGAAGCTTTCTTT. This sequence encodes CACSAIRDSSTEAFF.

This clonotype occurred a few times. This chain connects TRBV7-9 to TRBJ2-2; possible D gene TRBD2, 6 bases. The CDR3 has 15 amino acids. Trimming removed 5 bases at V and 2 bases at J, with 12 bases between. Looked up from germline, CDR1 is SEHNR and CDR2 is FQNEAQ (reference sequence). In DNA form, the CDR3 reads TGTGCCAGCAGCGATCCGGGACTTAACACCGGGGAGCTGTTTTTT. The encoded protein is CASSDPGLNTGELFF.

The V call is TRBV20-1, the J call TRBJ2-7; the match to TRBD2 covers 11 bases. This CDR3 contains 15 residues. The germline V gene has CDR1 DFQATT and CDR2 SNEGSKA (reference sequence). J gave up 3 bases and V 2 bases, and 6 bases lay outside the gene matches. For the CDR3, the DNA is TGCAGTGCTAGAACAATCCTAGCGGGAGGCTACGAGCAGTACTTC. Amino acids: CSARTILAGGYEQYF.

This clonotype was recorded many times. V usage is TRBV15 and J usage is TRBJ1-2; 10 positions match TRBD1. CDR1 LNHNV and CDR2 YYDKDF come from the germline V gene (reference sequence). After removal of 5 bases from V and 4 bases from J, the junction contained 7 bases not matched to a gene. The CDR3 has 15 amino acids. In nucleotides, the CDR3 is TGTGCCACCAGCGCGCGACAGGGGGCCGGCTATGGCTACACCTTC. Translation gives CATSARQGAGYGYTF.

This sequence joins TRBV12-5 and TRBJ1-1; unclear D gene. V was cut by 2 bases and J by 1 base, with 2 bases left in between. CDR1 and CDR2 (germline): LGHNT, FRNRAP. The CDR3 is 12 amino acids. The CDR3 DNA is TGTGCTAGTGGTTTGAGGAACACTGAAGCTTTCTTT. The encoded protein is CASGLRNTEAFF.

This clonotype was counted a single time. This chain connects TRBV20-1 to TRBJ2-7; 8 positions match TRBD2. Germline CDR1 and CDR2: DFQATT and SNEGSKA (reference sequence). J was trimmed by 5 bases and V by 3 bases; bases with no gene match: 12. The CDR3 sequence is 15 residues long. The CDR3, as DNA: TGCAGTGCTAGTGCCTATCTAGCGGGTGGCGACGAGCAGTACTTC. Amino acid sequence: CSASAYLAGGDEQYF.

In nucleotides, the CDR3 is TGTGCCAGCAGCCTCCGGGACAGGGGGCGCGTCTACGAGCAGTACTTC. It is translated as CASSLRDRGRVYEQYF. This chain joins TRBV7-2 and TRBJ2-7; 12 nucleotides line up with TRBD1. The CDR3 covers 16 residues. CDR1 SGHTA and CDR2 FQGNSA come from the germline V gene. With 5 bases clipped from V and 3 bases from J, the junction kept 8 bases outside the gene matches.

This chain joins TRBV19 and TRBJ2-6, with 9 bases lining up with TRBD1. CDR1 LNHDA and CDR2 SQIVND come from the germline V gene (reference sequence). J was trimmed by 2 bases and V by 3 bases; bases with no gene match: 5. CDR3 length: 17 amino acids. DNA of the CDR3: TGTGCCAGTAGTATGGGTACAGGGGGCACTGGGGCCAACGTCCTGACTTTC. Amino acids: CASSMGTGGTGANVLTF.

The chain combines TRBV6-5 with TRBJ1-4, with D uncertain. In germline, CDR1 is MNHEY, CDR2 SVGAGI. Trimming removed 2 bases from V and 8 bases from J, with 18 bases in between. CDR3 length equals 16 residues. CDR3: CASSYPGKGIPEKLFF. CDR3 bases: TGTGCCAGCAGTTACCCCGGAAAGGGAATCCCAGAAAAACTGTTTTTT.

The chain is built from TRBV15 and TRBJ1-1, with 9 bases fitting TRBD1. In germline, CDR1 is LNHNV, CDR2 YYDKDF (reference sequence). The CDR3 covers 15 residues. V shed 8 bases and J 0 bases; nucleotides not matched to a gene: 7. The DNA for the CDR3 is TGTGCCACCCGGGACAGGGCCAGGTTGAACACTGAAGCTTTCTTT. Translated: CATRDRARLNTEAFF.

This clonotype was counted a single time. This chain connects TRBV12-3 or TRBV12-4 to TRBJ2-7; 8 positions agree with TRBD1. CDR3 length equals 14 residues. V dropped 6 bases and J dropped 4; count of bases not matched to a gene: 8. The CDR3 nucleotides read TGTGCCAGCAGCCAGGGGGCCCGCTGGTACGAGCAGTACTTC. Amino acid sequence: CASSQGARWYEQYF.

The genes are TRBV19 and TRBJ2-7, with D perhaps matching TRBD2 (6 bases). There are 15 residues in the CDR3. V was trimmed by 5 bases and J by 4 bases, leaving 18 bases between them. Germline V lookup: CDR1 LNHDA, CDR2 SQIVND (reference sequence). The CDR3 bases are TGTGCCAGTAGTCCCCTGGGGGGTGGAGTTTACGAGCAGTACTTC. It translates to CASSPLGGGVYEQYF.

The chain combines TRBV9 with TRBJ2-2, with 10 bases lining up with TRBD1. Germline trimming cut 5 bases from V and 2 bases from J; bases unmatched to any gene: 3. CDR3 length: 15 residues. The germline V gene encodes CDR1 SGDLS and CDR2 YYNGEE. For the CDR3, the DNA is TGTGCCAGCAGGGGACAGGGGTCAAACACCGGGGAGCTGTTTTTT. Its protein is CASRGQGSNTGELFF.

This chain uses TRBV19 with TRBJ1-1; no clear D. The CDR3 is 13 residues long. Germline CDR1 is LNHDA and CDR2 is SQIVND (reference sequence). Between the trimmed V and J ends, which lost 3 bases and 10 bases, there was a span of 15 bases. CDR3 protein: CASSIGSNNAAFF. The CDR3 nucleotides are TGTGCCAGTAGTATCGGCTCCAACAATGCAGCTTTCTTT. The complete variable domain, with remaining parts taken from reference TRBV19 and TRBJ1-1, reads DGGITQSPKYLFRKEGQNVTLSCEQNLNHDAMYWYRQDPGQGLRLIYYSQIVNDFQKGDIAEGYSVSREKKESFPLTVTSAQKNPTAFYLCASSIGSNNAAFFGQGTRLTVV.

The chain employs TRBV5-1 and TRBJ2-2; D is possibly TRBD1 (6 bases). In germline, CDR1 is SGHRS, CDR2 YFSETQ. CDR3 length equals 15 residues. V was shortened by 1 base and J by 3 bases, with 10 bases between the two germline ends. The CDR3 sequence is CASSLLDSYTGELFF. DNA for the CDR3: TGCGCCAGCAGCTTGTTGGACAGTTACACCGGGGAGCTGTTTTTT.

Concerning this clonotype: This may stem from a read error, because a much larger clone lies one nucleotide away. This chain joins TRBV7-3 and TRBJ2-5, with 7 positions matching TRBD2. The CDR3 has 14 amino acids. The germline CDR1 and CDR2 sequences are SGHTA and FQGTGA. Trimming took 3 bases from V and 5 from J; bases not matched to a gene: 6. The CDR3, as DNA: TGTGCCAGCAGCTTCATGGGGGGGGTGGAGACCCAGTACTTC. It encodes CASSFMGGVETQYF.

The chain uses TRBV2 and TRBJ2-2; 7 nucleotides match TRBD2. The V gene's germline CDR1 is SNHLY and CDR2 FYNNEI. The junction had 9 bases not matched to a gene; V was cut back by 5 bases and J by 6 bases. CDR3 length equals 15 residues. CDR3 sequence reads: CASSRGGLGAGELFF. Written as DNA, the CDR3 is TGTGCCAGCAGTAGGGGTGGACTAGGGGCCGGGGAGCTGTTTTTT.

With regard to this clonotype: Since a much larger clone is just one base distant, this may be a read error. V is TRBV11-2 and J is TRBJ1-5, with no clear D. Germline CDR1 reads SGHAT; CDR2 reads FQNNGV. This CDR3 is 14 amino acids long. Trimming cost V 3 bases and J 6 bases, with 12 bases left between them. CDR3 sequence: CASSFVEGRQPQHF. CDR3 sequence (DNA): TGTGCCAGCAGCTTTGTAGAGGGCCGTCAGCCCCAGCATTTT.

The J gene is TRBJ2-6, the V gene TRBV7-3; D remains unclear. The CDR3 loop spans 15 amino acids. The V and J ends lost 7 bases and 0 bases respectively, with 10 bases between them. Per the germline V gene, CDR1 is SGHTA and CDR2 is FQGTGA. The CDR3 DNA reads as TGTGCCAGCAATCCCGTTTACTCTGGGGCCAACGTCCTGACTTTC. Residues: CASNPVYSGANVLTF.

In nucleotides, the CDR3 is TGTGCCAGCTCACCGAACACAGGGAACTACGAGCAGTACTTC. Its protein is CASSPNTGNYEQYF. The rearrangement links TRBV7-6 to TRBJ2-7, with D maybe TRBD1 (6 bases). Germline V gene sequence: CDR1 SGHVS, CDR2 FNYEAQ. V lost 8 bases and J 3 bases, leaving 17 bases between the germline ends. CDR3 length: 14 amino acids.

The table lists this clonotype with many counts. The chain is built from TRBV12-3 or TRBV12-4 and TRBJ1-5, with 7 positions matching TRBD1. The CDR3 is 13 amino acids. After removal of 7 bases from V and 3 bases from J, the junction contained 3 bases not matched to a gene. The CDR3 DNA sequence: TGTGCCAGCAAAGGGGGCAACAATCAGCCCCAGCATTTT. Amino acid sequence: CASKGGNNQPQHF.

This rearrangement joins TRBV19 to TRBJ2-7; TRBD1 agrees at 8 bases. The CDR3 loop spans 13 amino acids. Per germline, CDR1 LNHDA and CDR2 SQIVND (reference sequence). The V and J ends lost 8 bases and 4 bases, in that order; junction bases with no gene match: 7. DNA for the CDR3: TGTGCCAGTGGCGACAGGGGATTTTACGAGCAGTACTTC. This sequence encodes CASGDRGFYEQYF.

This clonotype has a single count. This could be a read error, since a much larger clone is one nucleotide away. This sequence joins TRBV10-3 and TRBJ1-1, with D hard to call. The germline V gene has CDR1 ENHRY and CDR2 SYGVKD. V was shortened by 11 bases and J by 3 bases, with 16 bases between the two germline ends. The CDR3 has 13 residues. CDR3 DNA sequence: TGTGCCTACCCAGTGGGAACCCACACTGAAGCTTTCTTT. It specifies CAYPVGTHTEAFF.

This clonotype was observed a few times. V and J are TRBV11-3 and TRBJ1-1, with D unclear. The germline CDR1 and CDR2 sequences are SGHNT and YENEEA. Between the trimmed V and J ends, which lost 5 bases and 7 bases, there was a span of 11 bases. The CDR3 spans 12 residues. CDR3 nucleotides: TGTGCCAGCAGCCCTCCCTATCATGAAGCTTTCTTT. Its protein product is CASSPPYHEAFF.

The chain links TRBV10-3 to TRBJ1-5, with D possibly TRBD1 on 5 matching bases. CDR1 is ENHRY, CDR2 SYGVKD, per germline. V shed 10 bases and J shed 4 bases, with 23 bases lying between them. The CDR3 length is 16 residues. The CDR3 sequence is CATYPGRSLLNQPQHF. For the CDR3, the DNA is TGTGCCACGTATCCGGGACGGAGTTTACTTAATCAGCCCCAGCATTTT.

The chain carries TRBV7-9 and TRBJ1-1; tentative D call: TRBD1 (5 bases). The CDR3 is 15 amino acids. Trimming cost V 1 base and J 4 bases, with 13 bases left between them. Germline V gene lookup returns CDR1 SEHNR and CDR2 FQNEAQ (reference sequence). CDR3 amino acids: CASSLGGGGITEAFF. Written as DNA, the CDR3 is TGTGCCAGCAGCTTAGGGGGCGGGGGTATCACTGAAGCTTTCTTT.